This T cell receptor (beta chain) is drawn from a study of response to subunit inactivated influenza vaccine. Study outcomes and limitations: The authors put forward the suggestion that each seasonal influenza vaccination may bring in only a limited number of new T cells.

TCRdb reprocessed the RT-PCR reads with MiXCR, giving one entry per CDR3 protein. The sample consists of hundreds of thousands of distinct CDR3 sequences, approximately 17% of them appearing once. This clonotype was seen a handful of times. Its cognate antigen is unknown. With 6 bases clipped from V and 3 bases from J, the junction kept 7 bases outside the gene matches. CDR1 is SQVTM, CDR2 ANQGSEA, per germline. This CDR3 contains 14 residues. The material was PBMCs from blood, obtained about 5 days after vaccination. The source is a man over 45 who received an inactivated influenza vaccine. The chain carries TRBV29-1 and TRBJ1-3; TRBD1 aligns across 8 bases. This chain's CDR3 is CSVRTGIYGNTIYF. CDR3 bases: TGCAGCGTAAGGACAGGGATCTATGGAAACACCATATATTTT.